What follows are 14 T cell receptor beta chains derived from one specimen sequenced in a study of cytomegalovirus exposure and HLA in healthy donors. The PCR used 60 Vbeta and 13 Jbeta primers. The method was immunoSEQ multiplex PCR; TCRdb's version includes in-frame clones alone and lacks a portion of them. The listing contains 200,000 to 250,000 clones. The sequencing input was PBMCs. The receptors stem from a girl aged 2-15 years in good health and CMV-seropositive.

This chain joins TRBV2 and TRBJ1-1; D is possibly TRBD1 (5 bases). The CDR3 has 16 residues. Per germline, CDR1 SNHLY and CDR2 FYNNEI. Deletions cut 3 bases from V and 0 bases from J, with 14 bases between. CDR3 in DNA: TGTGCCAGCAGTGATGGTACCCGGGGGATGAACACTGAAGCTTTCTTT. Protein sequence: CASSDGTRGMNTEAFF.

J is TRBJ2-7 and V is TRBV28; 13 bases are shared with TRBD2. The CDR3 consists of 15 residues. Losses at the gene ends were 3 bases for V and 3 bases for J; bases not matched to a gene: 2. Germline lookup yields CDR1 MDHEN and CDR2 SYDVKM. The DNA for the CDR3 is TGTGCCAGCAGTTTCCGGACTAGCGGGAGCTACGAGCAGTACTTC. Its translation: CASSFRTSGSYEQYF.

DNA of the CDR3: TGTGCCAGCACTTCAGTGGGAGCTAACTATGGCTACACCTTC. Translated, it gives CASTSVGANYGYTF. The chain links TRBV6-6 to TRBJ1-2; D is undetermined. Germline V CDR1 and CDR2: MNHNY, SVGAGI (reference sequence). CDR3 length: 14 amino acids. Trimming shortened V by 7 bases and J by 0 bases, and 12 bases separated the two germline ends.

This chain joins TRBV7-2 and TRBJ2-7; perhaps TRBD1 as D (6 bases). CDR3 size: 13 residues. The V gene's germline CDR1 is SGHTA and CDR2 FQGNSA. Trimming removed 5 bases at V and 4 bases at J, with 12 bases between. This CDR3 is CASSRGGYYEQYF. DNA of the CDR3: TGTGCCAGCAGCCGTGGGGGCTATTACGAGCAGTACTTC.

CDR3 in amino acids: CSVELAGRAKNIQYF. As DNA, the CDR3 is TGCAGCGTTGAACTAGCGGGGCGAGCCAAAAACATTCAGTACTTC. This chain uses TRBV29-1 with TRBJ2-4, with TRBD2 matching 9 bases. The V gene end was trimmed by 2 bases and the J gene end by 0 bases; junction bases not matched to a gene: 2. Germline assignment: CDR1 SQVTM and CDR2 ANQGSEA. The CDR3 length is 15 residues.

This chain connects TRBV27 to TRBJ2-7; D gene unclear. Trimming cost V 4 bases and J 2 bases, with 12 bases left between them. The CDR3 sequence is 14 residues long. From germline, CDR1 is MNHEY and CDR2 SMNVEV (reference sequence). The DNA for the CDR3 is TGTGCCAGCAGTTCAATTCACCGGGCCTACGAGCAGTACTTC. It codes for CASSSIHRAYEQYF.

This chain uses TRBV6-1 with TRBJ2-5, with a weak D call TRBD1 (6 bases). The end of the DNA fits TRBJ2-7 better, so the J call may be wrong. Germline CDR1 reads MNHNS; CDR2 reads SASEGT. The CDR3 length is 13 residues. The CDR3 DNA sequence: TGTGCCATGCGACAGGAGACCTCCTACGAGCAGTACTTC. This sequence encodes CAMRQETSYEQYF.

The rearrangement uses TRBV28 and TRBJ1-5, with a tentative D call TRBD1 (5 bases). The germline V and J ends were trimmed by 3 bases and 5 bases, with 17 bases remaining between them. The CDR3 is 16 residues long. Germline V gene lookup returns CDR1 MDHEN and CDR2 SYDVKM. CDR3 protein: CASSLKGQGYYQPQHF. The CDR3 nucleotides read TGTGCCAGCAGTTTGAAGGGGCAGGGTTACTATCAGCCCCAGCATTTT.

The chain has TRBV19 and TRBJ2-7; 9 positions match TRBD2. This CDR3 spans 18 amino acids. Germline-derived CDR1 and CDR2 are LNHDA and SQIVND (reference sequence). V shed 3 bases and J 0 bases; nucleotides not matched to a gene: 12. The CDR3 DNA reads as TGTGCCAGTAGTATTAAGGTGGTGGGACTAGCCGTCTCCTACGAGCAGTACTTC. As protein: CASSIKVVGLAVSYEQYF.

The rearrangement links TRBV5-6 to TRBJ1-2; no clear D gene. Trimming took off 4 bases at V and 8 bases at J, with 15 bases between the two ends. Germline values: CDR1 SGHDT, CDR2 YYEEEE. The CDR3 loop spans 13 amino acids. The CDR3: CASSQDSQRGYTF. CDR3 DNA: TGTGCCAGCAGCCAAGACTCGCAGAGAGGCTACACCTTC.

The V call is TRBV19, the J call TRBJ1-2, with D possibly TRBD1 on 6 matching bases. V lost 5 bases to trimming and J lost 3 bases, with 22 bases between them. CDR1 and CDR2 from the germline V gene are LNHDA and SQIVND (reference sequence). This CDR3 spans 17 amino acids. Here the CDR3 reads CASSSGRGTIAHYGYTF. The DNA for the CDR3 is TGTGCCAGTAGTTCTGGCAGGGGAACTATAGCACACTATGGCTACACCTTC.

The V gene is TRBV5-1, the J gene TRBJ2-7; 12 nucleotides line up with TRBD2. Germline CDR1 and CDR2: SGHRS and YFSETQ. J was trimmed by 5 bases and V by 0 bases; bases with no gene match: 6. This CDR3 comprises 16 residues. This CDR3 reads CASSLARGLAGNEQYF. CDR3 DNA sequence: TGCGCCAGCAGCTTGGCCCGGGGACTAGCGGGTAACGAGCAGTACTTC.

The V and J genes are TRBV6-6 and TRBJ2-7, with 13 positions matching TRBD2. Losses at the gene ends were 2 bases for V and 4 bases for J; bases not matched to a gene: 5. Germline V gene data show CDR1 as MNHNY and CDR2 as SVGAGI (reference sequence). The CDR3 sequence is 16 residues long. The CDR3 region has the DNA TGTGCCAGCAGTTACGGGACTAGCGGGATCAATTACGAGCAGTACTTC. It is translated as CASSYGTSGINYEQYF.

The chain carries TRBV11-3 and TRBJ1-5; 9 bases line up with TRBD1. Losses at the gene ends were 4 bases for V and 2 bases for J; bases not matched to a gene: 12. The germline V gene has CDR1 SGHNT and CDR2 YENEEA. The length of the CDR3 is 18 residues. The CDR3 nucleotides read TGTGCCAGCAGCTCGGACCCGGGACAGGGTGGCGGCAATCAGCCCCAGCATTTT. Amino acid sequence: CASSSDPGQGGGNQPQHF.